This TCR beta chain was captured by sequencing in a study of beta chain features in type 1 diabetes. Study context: Cells sorted and examined across all samples totaled 85 million to 130 million.

Investigators reverse transcribed all isolated RNA, so they sequenced expressed TCRB transcripts. The table came from immunoSEQ multiplex PCR; TCRdb's copy has only in-frame clones and leaves some out. The table includes about 660,000 clones, 11% to 15% detected once. Germline loops: CDR1 MGHDK, CDR2 SYGVNS. This CDR3 region has 14 residues. The V and J ends lost 5 bases and 4 bases respectively, with 14 bases between them. Study-wide findings and caveats: Type 1 diabetes patients showed a moderate but significant shortening of TCRB CDR3s in all four CD4+ subsets. Type 1 diabetes patients showed fewer insertions and more deletions at VDJ junctions.

As to this clone: Its antigen is not known.

Source material: naive CD4+ T cells from blood. The chain recombines TRBV25-1 with TRBJ1-2, with a possible D match to TRBD1 (6 bases). This sequence originates from a young man with type 1 diabetes. The CDR3 nucleotides read TGTGCCAGCAGTTACACCGGGGGCACCTATGGCTACACCTTC. Encoded protein: CASSYTGGTYGYTF.